This T cell receptor (beta chain) came from a study of cytomegalovirus exposure and HLA in healthy donors. Findings of the study overall: Reported performance of the classifier showed diagnosis of cytomegalovirus status with high specificity and sensitivity. Rarity characterized most TCR sequences, yet some public TCRs appeared in many donors. For TCR beta chains, V- and J-gene trimming was later linked to a missense DCLRE1C variant.

The PCR made use of 60 Vbeta and 13 Jbeta primers. Original data processing: In a later analysis, of about 80 million unique beta chains, approximately 10 million appeared in at least two donors. Assay used: immunoSEQ multiplex PCR; TCRdb lists only in-frame clones, some missing. V and J calls and clone size are copied from that table; D and trimming were computed from the DNA. Of 190,000 or so clones listed, over 80% are singletons. To note about this clone: Antigen: not known. Other nucleotide sequences in the sample specify the same CDR3.

The sequence derives from a man between 50 and 59 years old in good health and CMV-seronegative. Sequenced sample: PBMCs.

The CDR3 nucleotides are TGCGCCAGCAGCCAAGGTCAGTCCACGGAAGCTTTCTTT. It encodes CASSQGQSTEAFF. The V and J genes are TRBV4-1 and TRBJ1-1; D remains ambiguous. Germline CDR1 MGHRA, CDR2 YSYEKL. This CDR3 comprises 13 residues. V lost 1 base and J lost 8, with 11 bases in between.